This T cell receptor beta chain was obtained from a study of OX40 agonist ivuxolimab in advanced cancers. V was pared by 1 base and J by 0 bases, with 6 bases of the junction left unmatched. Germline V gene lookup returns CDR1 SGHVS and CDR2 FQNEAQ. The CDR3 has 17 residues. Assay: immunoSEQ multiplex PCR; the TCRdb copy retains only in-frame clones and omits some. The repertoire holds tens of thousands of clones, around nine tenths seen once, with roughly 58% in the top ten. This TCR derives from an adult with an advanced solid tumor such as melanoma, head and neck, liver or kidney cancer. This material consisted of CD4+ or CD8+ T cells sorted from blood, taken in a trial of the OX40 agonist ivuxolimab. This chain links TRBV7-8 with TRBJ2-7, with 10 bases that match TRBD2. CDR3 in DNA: TGTGCCAGCAGCTTAGATGGTAGCGGGGGGAACTCCTACGAGCAGTACTTC. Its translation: CASSLDGSGGNSYEQYF.